This T cell receptor beta chain was identified during a study of blood T cell repertoires in COVID-19 (dated by TCRdb to 2018 to 2020). Study-level background: Samples covering the acute and convalescent phases of COVID-19 were provided by collaborators in the United States, Italy and Spain. The repertoires were released in a freely available public database meant as a resource for research on the immune response to SARS-CoV-2. The sample metadata nearly always contained a de-identified subject ID, COVID-19 status, age in years and sex. The material from the prospective study consisted of cDNA or gDNA derived from T cells, B-cell-depleted T cells, or PBMCs. Where available, HLA class I and class II types were obtained from metadata supplied by the sample provider rather than from assay-based typing. Samples were obtained from the ongoing ImmuneRACE study (first 160 participants) and from 950 to 1,500 subjects provided by 6 global collaborators. Deeply sampled blood TCRbeta repertoires from subjects exposed to, actively infected with, or recovered from COVID-19 were included in the dataset.

To note about this clone: The clone's antigen remains unknown. Per-base qualities were not stored, and no clone one base away is much larger.

Enrolling through a virtual design, the prospective study's participants ranged in age from roughly 18 to 90 years and lived across 24 United States geographic areas. In the prospective study, participants were assigned to cohorts based on the clinical history participants reported in a screening survey and a study questionnaire. Recovered participants in ImmuneRACE Cohort 3 were defined by two consecutive negative NP/OP PCR tests, clearance by a healthcare professional, or resolution of symptoms. Each participant in the prospective study had whole blood, serum and a nasopharyngeal or oropharyngeal swab collected by mobile phlebotomists. Prospective study participants could optionally give additional blood draws and questionnaires over an approximately 2-month period. Prospective study blood samples were shipped either frozen or at room temperature before DNA extraction. TCRbeta CDR3 regions were amplified from genomic DNA using the immunoSEQ Assay, a bias-controlled multiplex PCR. As for how the authors treated the data: Nucleated cell counts per sample were estimated from amplification of reference gene primers within the assay. To quantify the absolute abundance of each unique TCRbeta CDR3 rearrangement, sequence reads were collapsed and filtered. For each sample, productive Simpson clonality was calculated as the square root of Simpson's diversity index over productive rearrangements. TCRdb obtained this table from immuneACCESS and retained in-frame rearrangements with V and J assigned. These tables miss some clones; where compared with another copy, unresolved V genes account for less than half of the shortfall, and the remainder is unexplained. Clonal size and the V and J genes are those of that table, whereas D and trimming came from the DNA. Across this sample there are 400,000 or so clones, with around 89% seen only once. Around 1.1% of the sample is in the top ten clones.

The paper's findings and limits, for the study overall: The quantity of clinical and demographic metadata differed by source and by participant and was supplied without curation.

The clonotype originates from a man under 40 who had recovered from COVID-19. Sequencing used PBMCs or T cells enriched from blood (not recorded which).

This receptor has the CDR3 CASGYRVDQPQHF. The nucleotides are TGTGCCAGCGGATACAGGGTGGATCAGCCCCAGCATTTT. The chain employs TRBV28 and TRBJ1-5; the D gene is perhaps TRBD1, from 6 matching bases. The CDR3 spans 13 residues, from the cysteine through the phenylalanine. Only the CDR3 region is kept as DNA, spanning 39 bases read in frame from base 1. Based on the germline V gene, the CDR1 and CDR2 sequences are MDHEN and SYDVKM. Deletion took 8 bases off V and 5 bases off J, with a span of 13 bases between the germline ends.